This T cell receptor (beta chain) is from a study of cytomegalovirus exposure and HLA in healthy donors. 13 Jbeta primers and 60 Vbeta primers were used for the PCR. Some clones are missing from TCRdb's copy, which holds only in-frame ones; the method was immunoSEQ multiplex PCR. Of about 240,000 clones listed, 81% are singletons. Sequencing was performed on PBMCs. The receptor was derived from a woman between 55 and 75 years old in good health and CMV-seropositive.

The CDR3 coding sequence is TGTGCCAGTAGTATGAGATGGGACAGCCACTTCGGCTACACCTTC. Translating gives CASSMRWDSHFGYTF. The chain uses TRBV19 and TRBJ1-2, with TRBD1 identical over 7 bases. The CDR3 is made up of 15 amino acids. Losses at the gene ends were 3 bases for V and 8 bases for J; bases not matched to a gene: 12. Per germline, CDR1 LNHDA and CDR2 SQIVND (reference sequence). The full variable domain, its missing parts supplied by reference TRBV19 and TRBJ1-2, is DGGITQSPKYLFRKEGQNVTLSCEQNLNHDAMYWYRQDPGQGLRLIYYSQIVNDFQKGDIAEGYSVSREKKESFPLTVTSAQKNPTAFYLCASSMRWDSHFGYTFGSGTRLTVV.